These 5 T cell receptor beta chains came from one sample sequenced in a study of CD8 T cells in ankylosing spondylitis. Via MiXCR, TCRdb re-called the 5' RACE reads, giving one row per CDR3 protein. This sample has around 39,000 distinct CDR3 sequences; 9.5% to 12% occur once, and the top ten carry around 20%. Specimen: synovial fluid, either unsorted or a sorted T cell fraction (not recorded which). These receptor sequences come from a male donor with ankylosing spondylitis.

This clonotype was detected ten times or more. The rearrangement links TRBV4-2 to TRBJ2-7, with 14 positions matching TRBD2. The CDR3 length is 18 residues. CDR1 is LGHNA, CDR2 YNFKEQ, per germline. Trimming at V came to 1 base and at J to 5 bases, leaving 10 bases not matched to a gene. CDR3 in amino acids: CASSQAGRLAGGRDEQYF. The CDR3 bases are TGTGCCAGCAGCCAAGCTGGGAGACTAGCGGGAGGGCGGGACGAGCAGTACTTC.

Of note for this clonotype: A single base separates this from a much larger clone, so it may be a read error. This chain's CDR3 is CSVDILDILAYGYTF. The CDR3 DNA reads as TGCAGCGTTGACATACTCGATATTTTGGCCTATGGCTACACCTTC. This sequence joins TRBV29-1 and TRBJ1-2; no firm D call. Between the trimmed V and J ends, which lost 3 bases and 4 bases, there was a span of 18 bases. The CDR3 is 15 amino acids. Per the germline V gene, CDR1 is SQVTM and CDR2 is ANQGSEA.

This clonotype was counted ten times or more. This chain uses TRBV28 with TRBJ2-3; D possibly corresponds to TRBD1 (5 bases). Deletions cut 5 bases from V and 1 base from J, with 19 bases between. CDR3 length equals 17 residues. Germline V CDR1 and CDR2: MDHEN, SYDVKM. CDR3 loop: CASSPSLVGPGTDTQYF. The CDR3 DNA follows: TGTGCCAGCAGTCCGTCCCTGGTGGGGCCCGGCACAGATACGCAGTATTTT. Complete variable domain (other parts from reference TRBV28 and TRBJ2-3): DVKVTQSSRYLVKRTGEKVFLECVQDMDHENMFWYRQDPGLGLRLIYFSYDVKMKEKGDIPEGYSVSREKKERFSLILESASTNQTSMYLCASSPSLVGPGTDTQYFGPGTRLTVL.

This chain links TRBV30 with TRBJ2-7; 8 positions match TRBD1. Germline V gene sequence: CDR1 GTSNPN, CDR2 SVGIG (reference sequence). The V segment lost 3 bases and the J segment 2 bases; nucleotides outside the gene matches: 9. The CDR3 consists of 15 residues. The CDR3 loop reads CAWRRTGNIPYEQYF. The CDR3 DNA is TGTGCCTGGAGAAGGACAGGGAATATCCCCTACGAGCAGTACTTC.

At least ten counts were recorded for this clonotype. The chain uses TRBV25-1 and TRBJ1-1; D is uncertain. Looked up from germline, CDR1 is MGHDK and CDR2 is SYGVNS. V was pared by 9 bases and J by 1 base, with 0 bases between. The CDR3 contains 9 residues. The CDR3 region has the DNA TGTGCCAGGAACACTGAAGCTTTCTTT. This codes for CARNTEAFF.